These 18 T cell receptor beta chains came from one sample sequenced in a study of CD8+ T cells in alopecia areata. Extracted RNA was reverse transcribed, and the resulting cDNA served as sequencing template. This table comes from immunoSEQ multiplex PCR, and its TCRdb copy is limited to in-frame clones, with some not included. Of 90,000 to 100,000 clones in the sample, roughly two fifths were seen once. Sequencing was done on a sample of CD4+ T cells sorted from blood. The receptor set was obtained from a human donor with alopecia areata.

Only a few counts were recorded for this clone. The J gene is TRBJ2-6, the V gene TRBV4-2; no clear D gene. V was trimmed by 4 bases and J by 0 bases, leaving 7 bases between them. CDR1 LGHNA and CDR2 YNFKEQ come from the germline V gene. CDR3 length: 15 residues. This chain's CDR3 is CASSLTFSGANVLTF. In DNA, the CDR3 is TGTGCCAGCAGCCTCACCTTCTCTGGGGCCAACGTCCTGACTTTC.

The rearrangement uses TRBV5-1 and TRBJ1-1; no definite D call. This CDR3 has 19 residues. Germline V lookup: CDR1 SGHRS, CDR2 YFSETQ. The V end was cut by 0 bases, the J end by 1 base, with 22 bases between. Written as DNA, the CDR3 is TGCGCCAGCAGCTTGGCCGCAGGCCAGCCTCTCCGGGCGAACACTGAAGCTTTCTTT. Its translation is CASSLAAGQPLRANTEAFF.

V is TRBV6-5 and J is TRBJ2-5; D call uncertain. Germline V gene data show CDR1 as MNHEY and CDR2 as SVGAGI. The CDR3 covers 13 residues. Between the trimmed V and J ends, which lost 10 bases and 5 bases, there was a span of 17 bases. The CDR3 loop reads CATRRGVAETQYF. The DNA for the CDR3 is TGTGCCACCCGCCGTGGGGTAGCCGAGACCCAGTACTTC.

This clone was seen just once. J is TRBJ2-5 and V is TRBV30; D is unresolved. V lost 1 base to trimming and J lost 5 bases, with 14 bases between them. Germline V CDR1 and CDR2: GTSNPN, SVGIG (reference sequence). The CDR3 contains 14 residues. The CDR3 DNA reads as TGTGCCTGGAGTGGAATCTATAGCTTTGAGACCCAGTACTTC. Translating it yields CAWSGIYSFETQYF.

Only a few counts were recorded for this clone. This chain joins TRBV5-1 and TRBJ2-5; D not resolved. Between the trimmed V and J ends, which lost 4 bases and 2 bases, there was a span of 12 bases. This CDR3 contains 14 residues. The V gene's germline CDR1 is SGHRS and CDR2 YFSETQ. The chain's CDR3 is CASSGRTEQETQYF. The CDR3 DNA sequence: TGCGCCAGCAGCGGAAGGACGGAACAAGAGACCCAGTACTTC. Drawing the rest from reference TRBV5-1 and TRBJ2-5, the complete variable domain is KAGVTQTPRYLIKTRGQQVTLSCSPISGHRSVSWYQQTPGQGLQFLFEYFSETQRNKGNFPGRFSGRQFSNSRSEMNVSTLELGDSALYLCASSGRTEQETQYFGPGTRLLVL.

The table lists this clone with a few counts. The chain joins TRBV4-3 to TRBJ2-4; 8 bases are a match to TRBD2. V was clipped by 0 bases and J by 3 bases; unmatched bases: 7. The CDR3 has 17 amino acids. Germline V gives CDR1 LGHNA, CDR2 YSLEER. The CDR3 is CASSQDTGGMGKNIQYF. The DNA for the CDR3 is TGCGCCAGCAGCCAAGATACGGGAGGGATGGGCAAAAACATTCAGTACTTC.

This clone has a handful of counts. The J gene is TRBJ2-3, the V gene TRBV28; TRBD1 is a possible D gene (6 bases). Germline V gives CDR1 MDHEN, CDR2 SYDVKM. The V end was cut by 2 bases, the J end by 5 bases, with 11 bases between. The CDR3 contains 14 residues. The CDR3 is CASSLGGQEDTQYF. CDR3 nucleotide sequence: TGTGCCAGCAGTTTAGGGGGCCAGGAAGATACGCAGTATTTT.

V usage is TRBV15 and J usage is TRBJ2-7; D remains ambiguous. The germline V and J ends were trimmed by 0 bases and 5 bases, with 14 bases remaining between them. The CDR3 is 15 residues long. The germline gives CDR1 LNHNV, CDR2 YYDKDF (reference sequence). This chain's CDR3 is CATSRDLALRDEQYF. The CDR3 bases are TGTGCCACCAGCAGAGATTTGGCTCTAAGGGACGAGCAGTACTTC.

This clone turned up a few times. This CDR3 is CAWTISLALGNTEAFF. The CDR3 coding sequence is TGTGCCTGGACCATCAGCCTCGCTTTGGGGAACACTGAAGCTTTCTTT. V is TRBV30 and J is TRBJ1-1; D gene ambiguous. The CDR3 runs 16 residues. Germline V gene sequence: CDR1 GTSNPN, CDR2 SVGIG (reference sequence). Trimming left V 4 bases short and J 1 base short, with 19 bases between.

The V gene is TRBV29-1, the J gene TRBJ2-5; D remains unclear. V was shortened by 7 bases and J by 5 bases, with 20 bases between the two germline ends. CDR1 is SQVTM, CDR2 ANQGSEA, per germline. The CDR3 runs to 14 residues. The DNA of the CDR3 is TGCAGCGATCGTTCGGTCCTAGGTGGGGAGACCCAGTACTTC. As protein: CSDRSVLGGETQYF.

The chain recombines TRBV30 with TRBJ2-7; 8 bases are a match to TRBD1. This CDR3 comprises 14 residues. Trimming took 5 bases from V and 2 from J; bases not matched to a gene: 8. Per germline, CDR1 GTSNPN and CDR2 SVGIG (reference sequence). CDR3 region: CAWGVGTGAYEQYF. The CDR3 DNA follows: TGTGCCTGGGGGGTCGGGACAGGAGCCTACGAGCAGTACTTC.

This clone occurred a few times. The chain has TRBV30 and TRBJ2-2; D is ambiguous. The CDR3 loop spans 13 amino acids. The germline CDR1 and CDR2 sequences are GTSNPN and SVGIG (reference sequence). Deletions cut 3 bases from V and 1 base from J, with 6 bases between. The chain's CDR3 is CAWRELNTGELFF. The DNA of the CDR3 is TGTGCCTGGAGGGAACTGAACACCGGGGAGCTGTTTTTT.

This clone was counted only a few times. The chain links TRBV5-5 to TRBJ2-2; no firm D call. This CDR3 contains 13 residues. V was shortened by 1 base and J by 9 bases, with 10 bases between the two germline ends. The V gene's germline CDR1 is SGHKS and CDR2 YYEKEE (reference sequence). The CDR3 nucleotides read TGTGCCAGCAGCTTGCAGTCTGACCGGGAGCTGTTTTTT. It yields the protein CASSLQSDRELFF.

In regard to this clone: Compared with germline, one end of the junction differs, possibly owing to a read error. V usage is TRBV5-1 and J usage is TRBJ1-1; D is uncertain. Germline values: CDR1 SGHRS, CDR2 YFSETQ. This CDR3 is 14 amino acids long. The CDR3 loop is CASSLAVGSTEAFF. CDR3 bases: TGCGCCAGCAGCTTGGCCGTAGGGTCCACTGAAGCCTTCTTT.

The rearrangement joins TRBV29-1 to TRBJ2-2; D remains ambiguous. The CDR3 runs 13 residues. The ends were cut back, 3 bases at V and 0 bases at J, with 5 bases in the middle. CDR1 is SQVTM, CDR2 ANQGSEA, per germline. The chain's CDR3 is CSVDGPNTGELFF. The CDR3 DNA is TGCAGCGTTGACGGACCGAACACCGGGGAGCTGTTTTTT.

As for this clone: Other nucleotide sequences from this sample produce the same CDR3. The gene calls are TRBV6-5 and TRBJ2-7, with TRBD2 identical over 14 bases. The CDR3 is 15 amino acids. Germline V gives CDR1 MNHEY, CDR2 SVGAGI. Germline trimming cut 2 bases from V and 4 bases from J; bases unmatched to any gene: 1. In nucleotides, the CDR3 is TGTGCCAGCAGTTACGGGACTAGCGGGAGTTACGAGCAGTACTTC. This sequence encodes CASSYGTSGSYEQYF.

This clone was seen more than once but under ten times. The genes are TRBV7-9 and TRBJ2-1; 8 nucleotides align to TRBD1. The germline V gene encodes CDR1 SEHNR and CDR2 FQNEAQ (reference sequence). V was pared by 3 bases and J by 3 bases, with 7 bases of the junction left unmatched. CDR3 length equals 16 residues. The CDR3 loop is CASSFPGQGGYNEQFF. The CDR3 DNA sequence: TGTGCCAGCAGCTTCCCCGGACAGGGAGGCTACAATGAGCAGTTCTTC. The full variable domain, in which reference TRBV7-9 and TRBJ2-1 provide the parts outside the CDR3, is DTGVSQNPRHKITKRGQNVTFRCDPISEHNRLYWYRQTLGQGPEFLTYFQNEAQLEKSRLLSDRFSAERPKGSFSTLEIQRTEQGDSAMYLCASSFPGQGGYNEQFFGPGTRLTVL.

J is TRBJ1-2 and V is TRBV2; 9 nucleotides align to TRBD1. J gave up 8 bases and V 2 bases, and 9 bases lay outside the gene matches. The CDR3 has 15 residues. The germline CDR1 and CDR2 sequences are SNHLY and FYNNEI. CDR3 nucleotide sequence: TGTGCCAGCAGTGAATATAAGGGACAGGGCGCAGGCTACACCTTC. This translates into CASSEYKGQGAGYTF.